One sample yielded the 17 T cell receptor beta chains listed below, sequenced in a study of cytomegalovirus exposure and HLA in healthy donors. 13 Jbeta primers and 60 Vbeta primers were used for the PCR. Profiling relied on immunoSEQ multiplex PCR, and the TCRdb table lists in-frame clones only, not all of them. This table has some 97,000 clones, about 74% appearing once. Specimen: PBMCs. The source is a woman aged 18-29 years in good health and CMV-seropositive.

This chain connects TRBV4-1 to TRBJ2-1; possible D gene TRBD2, 5 bases. Germline V gene data show CDR1 as MGHRA and CDR2 as YSYEKL. CDR3 length: 13 amino acids. With 2 bases removed from V and 8 bases from J, the gap between germline ends came to 10 bases. The CDR3, as DNA: TGCGCCAGCAGCCAATTTGACGGGGATGAGCAGTTCTTC. It yields the protein CASSQFDGDEQFF.

The chain's CDR3 is CASSLAGFEKLFF. The DNA for the CDR3 is TGTGCCAGCAGCTTAGCCGGGTTCGAAAAACTGTTTTTT. V usage is TRBV7-9 and J usage is TRBJ1-4; D unclear. Deletions cut 0 bases from V and 8 bases from J, with 7 bases between. This CDR3 has 13 residues. Germline CDR1 SEHNR, CDR2 FQNEAQ (reference sequence).

The rearrangement links TRBV4-3 to TRBJ2-5; 7 bases line up with TRBD2. Germline V gene lookup returns CDR1 LGHNA and CDR2 YSLEER. This CDR3 is built from 16 residues. V gave up 1 base and J gave up 4 bases; unmatched junction bases: 9. CDR3 loop: CASSQGVAGVGETQYF. CDR3 nucleotide sequence: TGCGCCAGCAGCCAAGGTGTGGCGGGAGTAGGAGAGACCCAGTACTTC.

V gene TRBV18 combines with J gene TRBJ2-5, with 7 bases matching TRBD1. Germline V gene data show CDR1 as KGHSH and CDR2 as LQKENI. The CDR3 consists of 15 residues. V was pared by 2 bases and J by 4 bases, with 7 bases of the junction left unmatched. CDR3 sequence: CASSPLGGLPETQYF. The CDR3 coding sequence is TGTGCCAGCTCACCATTAGGGGGCCTTCCAGAGACCCAGTACTTC.

This chain joins TRBV27 and TRBJ2-2; 11 nucleotides align to TRBD1. CDR3 length: 13 amino acids. Per the germline V gene, CDR1 is MNHEY and CDR2 is SMNVEV (reference sequence). The V and J ends lost 6 bases and 15 bases, in that order; junction bases with no gene match: 9. The CDR3, as DNA: TGTGCCAGCAGGCTCTCCGGGACAGGGGGATTGTTTTTT. Its translation: CASRLSGTGGLFF.

The V call is TRBV6-4, the J call TRBJ1-2, with D possibly matching TRBD1 (6 bases). Per germline, CDR1 MRHNA and CDR2 SNTAGT. Trimming shortened V by 3 bases and J by 2 bases, and 7 bases separated the two germline ends. The CDR3 has 13 residues. The CDR3 DNA is TGTGCCAGCAGTGAGGGGACAAACTATGGCTACACCTTC. Its protein is CASSEGTNYGYTF.

The chain links TRBV19 to TRBJ1-1, with D possibly TRBD1 on 5 matching bases. CDR3 length equals 14 residues. Germline lookup yields CDR1 LNHDA and CDR2 SQIVND (reference sequence). Trimming pared 3 bases from V and 1 base from J, leaving 9 bases between. The chain's CDR3 is CASSIPGGNTEAFF. In nucleotides, the CDR3 is TGTGCCAGTAGTATCCCCGGGGGGAACACTGAAGCTTTCTTT.

The V call is TRBV28, the J call TRBJ1-5, with unresolved D. Germline assignment: CDR1 MDHEN and CDR2 SYDVKM. V lost 2 bases and J lost 6, with 23 bases in between. The CDR3 is 18 residues long. DNA of the CDR3: TGTGCCAGCAGTTTAGGGAGTGGTTGGCTCTTGGGAGGTCAGCCCCAGCATTTT. Its translation is CASSLGSGWLLGGQPQHF.

This clone has just a few counts. V is TRBV18 and J is TRBJ1-4, with a tentative D call TRBD1 (6 bases). Trimming removed 2 bases at V and 5 bases at J, with 9 bases between. In germline, CDR1 is KGHSH, CDR2 LQKENI. The CDR3 loop spans 14 amino acids. The DNA for the CDR3 is TGTGCCAGCTCACCAAACAGGGACAATGAAAAACTGTTTTTT. As protein: CASSPNRDNEKLFF.

This sequence joins TRBV5-6 and TRBJ2-1, with D perhaps TRBD2 (5 bases). V lost 7 bases to trimming and J lost 2 bases, with 16 bases between them. The CDR3 extends over 15 amino acids. Per germline, CDR1 SGHDT and CDR2 YYEEEE. The CDR3 DNA sequence: TGTGCCAGCGTACTTGTAAGCGGAACCTACAATGAGCAGTTCTTC. Amino acids: CASVLVSGTYNEQFF.

This clone has only one observation. One end of the junction is discordant with germline, which a read error may explain. The chain combines TRBV7-7 with TRBJ2-6; the D gene is possibly TRBD1 (6 bases). The CDR3 length is 20 residues. In germline, CDR1 is SSHAT, CDR2 FNYEAQ (reference sequence). The DNA of the CDR3 is TGTGCTAGCAGCTTAGCCCCCACACAGGGTTTCCCCTCTGGGGCCAACGTCCTGACTTTC. This gives the protein CASSLAPTQGFPSGANVLTF.

In its sample, this clone was seen a few times. The rearrangement uses TRBV7-6 and TRBJ2-3; possible D gene TRBD2, 5 bases. CDR1 and CDR2 from the germline V gene are SGHVS and FNYEAQ. V gave up 4 bases and J gave up 6 bases, with 17 bases separating them. The CDR3 covers 15 residues. CDR3: CASSSTSGRKDTQYF. CDR3 DNA sequence: TGTGCCAGCAGCTCGACCTCGGGAAGGAAGGATACGCAGTATTTT. Full variable domain (rest looked up from reference TRBV7-6 and TRBJ2-3): GAGVSQSPRYKVTKRGQDVALRCDPISGHVSLYWYRQALGQGPEFLTYFNYEAQQDKSGLPNDRFSAERPEGSISTLTIQRTEQRDSAMYRCASSSTSGRKDTQYFGPGTRLTVL.

V gene TRBV27 combines with J gene TRBJ2-5, with D perhaps matching TRBD1 (5 bases). The germline V and J ends were trimmed by 2 bases and 4 bases, with 11 bases remaining between them. Germline lookup yields CDR1 MNHEY and CDR2 SMNVEV (reference sequence). The CDR3 length is 14 residues. CDR3 DNA: TGTGCCAGCAGTTTAACTCAGGGCGGAGAGACCCAGTACTTC. It codes for CASSLTQGGETQYF.

This clone was seen a single time. V is TRBV4-1 and J is TRBJ2-3, with D possibly matching TRBD1 (5 bases). V shed 6 bases and J shed 3 bases, with 25 bases lying between them. The CDR3 contains 18 residues. Germline loops: CDR1 MGHRA, CDR2 YSYEKL. This CDR3 is CASRGFKGPQVVTDTQYF. As DNA, the CDR3 is TGCGCCAGCAGGGGATTCAAGGGGCCCCAAGTGGTAACAGATACGCAGTATTTT.

This clone has more than one count but fewer than ten. The chain links TRBV27 to TRBJ1-5, with D possibly being TRBD1 (6 bases). With 6 bases removed from V and 0 bases from J, the gap between germline ends came to 18 bases. This CDR3 comprises 17 residues. Germline assignment: CDR1 MNHEY and CDR2 SMNVEV (reference sequence). CDR3 loop: CASSPRQAPYSNQPQHF. In DNA, the CDR3 is TGTGCCAGCAGCCCGAGACAGGCCCCTTATAGCAATCAGCCCCAGCATTTT.

The chain joins TRBV19 to TRBJ2-1; D possibly corresponds to TRBD2 (5 bases). V lost 5 bases to trimming and J lost 7 bases, with 12 bases between them. The CDR3 covers 13 residues. The germline gives CDR1 LNHDA, CDR2 SQIVND (reference sequence). The CDR3 spells CASSSGYSNEQFF. The CDR3 DNA is TGTGCCAGTAGTTCGGGGTATTCAAATGAGCAGTTCTTC.

V and J are TRBV7-9 and TRBJ1-2; 9 nucleotides line up with TRBD1. After removal of 1 base from V and 7 bases from J, the junction contained 1 base not matched to a gene. Germline loops: CDR1 SEHNR, CDR2 FQNEAQ (reference sequence). The CDR3 spans 13 residues. In nucleotides, the CDR3 is TGTGCCAGCAGCTTAGGGGACAGGGCTGGCTACACCTTC. Its translation: CASSLGDRAGYTF.